These T cell receptor beta chains were read from a single sample in a study of cytomegalovirus exposure and HLA in healthy donors. Some clones are missing from TCRdb's copy, which holds only in-frame ones; the method was immunoSEQ multiplex PCR. The table records 210,000 or so clones, approximately 90% of them present only once. The sample consisted of PBMCs. Receptors originate from a woman between 18 and 29 years old in good health and CMV-seronegative. The CDR3 runs from the conserved cysteine through the conserved F or W. The D gene is left open where the match is weak. A row's size may be missing; if present it is once, few, many or a size class.

d_gene: TRBD1; abundance: .; v_gene: TRBV5-5; j_gene: TRBJ1-1; CDR3nt: TGTGCCAGCAGCTTGGGATGGGACAGGGCAAAGAACACTGAAGCTTTCTTT; CDR3aa: CASSLGWDRAKNTEAFF
d_gene: TRBD2; abundance: .; v_gene: TRBV27; j_gene: TRBJ2-3; CDR3nt: TGTGCCAGCAGTCAACGGCTAGCGGGTTCGGAAGATACGCAGTATTTT; CDR3aa: CASSQRLAGSEDTQYF
d_gene: .; abundance: once; v_gene: TRBV4-1; j_gene: TRBJ2-1; CDR3nt: TGCGCCAGCAGCCAAGGTCGGGGGGCCAAGAATGAGCAGTTCTTC; CDR3aa: CASSQGRGAKNEQFF
d_gene: .; abundance: .; v_gene: TRBV12-5; j_gene: TRBJ2-7; CDR3nt: TGTGCTAGTGGTTCCACAACAGAATCCGCGCAGTACTTC; CDR3aa: CASGSTTESAQYF
d_gene: .; abundance: .; v_gene: TRBV10-3; j_gene: TRBJ2-3; CDR3nt: TGTGCCATCAAGCGCAGCGGAACTAGCACAGATACGCAGTATTTT; CDR3aa: CAIKRSGTSTDTQYF
d_gene: .; abundance: .; v_gene: TRBV5-4; j_gene: TRBJ1-3; CDR3nt: TGTGCCAGCAGCCCTCGGGGGGGAAACACCATATATTTT; CDR3aa: CASSPRGGNTIYF
d_gene: TRBD1; abundance: .; v_gene: TRBV27; j_gene: TRBJ2-2; CDR3nt: TGTGCCTCCGGGACAGGGGCCCAGACCTACACCGGGGAGCTGTTTTTT; CDR3aa: CASGTGAQTYTGELFF
d_gene: .; abundance: .; v_gene: TRBV5-1; j_gene: TRBJ2-5; CDR3nt: TGCGCCAGCAGCTTGGGTTCGTTGGGGACTCAAGAGACCCAGTACTTC; CDR3aa: CASSLGSLGTQETQYF
d_gene: .; abundance: .; v_gene: TRBV5-4; j_gene: TRBJ2-2; CDR3nt: TGTGCCAGCAGCTTGGAGCTAGCCGGGGAGCTGTTTTTT; CDR3aa: CASSLELAGELFF
d_gene: TRBD1; abundance: .; v_gene: TRBV7-2; j_gene: TRBJ2-5; CDR3nt: TGTGCCAGCAGCTTGGGACAGGGAGAGACCCAGTACTTC; CDR3aa: CASSLGQGETQYF
d_gene: TRBD2; abundance: .; v_gene: TRBV11-3; j_gene: TRBJ2-5; CDR3nt: TGTGCCAGCAGCTGGGGTCTCGGCGGGGGGGCCGGGGAGACCCAGTACTTC; CDR3aa: CASSWGLGGGAGETQYF
d_gene: .; abundance: .; v_gene: TRBV9; j_gene: TRBJ1-3; CDR3nt: TGTGCCAGCAGCGTAGACGGGTCTGGAAACACCATATATTTT; CDR3aa: CASSVDGSGNTIYF
d_gene: TRBD1; abundance: .; v_gene: TRBV6-5; j_gene: TRBJ1-1; CDR3nt: TGTGCCAGCAGTTACGACAGGGTGGGCACTGAAGCTTTCTTT; CDR3aa: CASSYDRVGTEAFF
d_gene: .; abundance: .; v_gene: TRBV5-1; j_gene: TRBJ1-4; CDR3nt: TGCGCCAGCAGCTCACAACCCGGAGTTAATGAAAAACTGTTTTTT; CDR3aa: CASSSQPGVNEKLFF
d_gene: .; abundance: .; v_gene: TRBV25-1; j_gene: TRBJ1-6; CDR3nt: TGTGCCAGCAGTGAAGGTTTCGGGCAGGGGAATTCACCCCTCCACTTT; CDR3aa: CASSEGFGQGNSPLHF
d_gene: .; abundance: .; v_gene: TRBV5-1; j_gene: TRBJ1-1; CDR3nt: TGCGCCAGCGCTCCGCCGGGGGGCACTGAAGCTTTCTTT; CDR3aa: CASAPPGGTEAFF
d_gene: TRBD1; abundance: .; v_gene: TRBV9; j_gene: TRBJ1-2; CDR3nt: TGTGCCAGCAGCACCGGACAGGGGGATGAATACGGCTACACCTTC; CDR3aa: CASSTGQGDEYGYTF
d_gene: .; abundance: .; v_gene: TRBV5-1; j_gene: TRBJ1-6; CDR3nt: TGCGCCAGCATGCAGGGAAGCTCCTATAATTCACCCCTCCACTTT; CDR3aa: CASMQGSSYNSPLHF
d_gene: .; abundance: .; v_gene: TRBV4-3; j_gene: TRBJ2-7; CDR3nt: TGCGCCAGCAGCCAAGGGTCGACAGGAGGATACGAGCAGTACTTC; CDR3aa: CASSQGSTGGYEQYF
d_gene: TRBD1; abundance: .; v_gene: TRBV7-9; j_gene: TRBJ2-7; CDR3nt: TGTGCCAGCAGTACTGACAGGGAAACCTACGAGCAGTACTTC; CDR3aa: CASSTDRETYEQYF